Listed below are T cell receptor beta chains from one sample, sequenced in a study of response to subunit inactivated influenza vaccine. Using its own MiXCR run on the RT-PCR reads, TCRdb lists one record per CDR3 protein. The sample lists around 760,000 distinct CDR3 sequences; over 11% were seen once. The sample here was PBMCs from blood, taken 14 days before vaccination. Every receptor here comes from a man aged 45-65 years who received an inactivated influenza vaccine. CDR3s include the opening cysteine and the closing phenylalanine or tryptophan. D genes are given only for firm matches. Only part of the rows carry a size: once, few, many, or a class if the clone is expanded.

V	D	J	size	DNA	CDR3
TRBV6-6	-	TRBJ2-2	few	TGTGCCAGCAGTGATGGGAACACCGGGGAGCTGTTTTTT	CASSDGNTGELFF
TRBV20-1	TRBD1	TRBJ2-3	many	TGCAGTGCCGTCCCGGGACAGGGCATAGATACGCAGTATTTT	CSAVPGQGIDTQYF
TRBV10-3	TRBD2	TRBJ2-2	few	TGTGCCATCAGTGTCGGACTAGCGGGGGCCGCCACCGGGGAGCTGTTTTTT	CAISVGLAGAATGELFF
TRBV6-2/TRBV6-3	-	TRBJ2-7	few	TGTGCCAGCAGTTACGTGTCTAGGTACGAGCAGTACTTC	CASSYVSRYEQYF
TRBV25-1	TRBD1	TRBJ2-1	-	TGTGCCAGCAGTGGACAGGGGGGGGGAACATACAATGAGCAGTTCTTC	CASSGQGGGTYNEQFF
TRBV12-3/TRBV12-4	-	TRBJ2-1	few	TGTGCCAGCAGTTTAGGACAGCGACAGTTCTTC	CASSLGQRQFF
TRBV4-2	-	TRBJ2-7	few	TGTGCCAGCAGCCAAGAATGGGGTTACGACTACGAGCAGTACTTC	CASSQEWGYDYEQYF
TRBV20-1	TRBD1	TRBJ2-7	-	TGCAGTGCTACCCCGACAGGGAAGAACGAGCAGTACTTC	CSATPTGKNEQYF
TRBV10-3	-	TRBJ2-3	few	TGTGCCATCAGTGGTATAGGGGTAGGGTCGGATACGCAGTATTTT	CAISGIGVGSDTQYF
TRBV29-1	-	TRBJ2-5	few	TGCAGCGTTCTTGGTCAGAACTTGTACCAAGAGACCCAGTACTTC	CSVLGQNLYQETQYF
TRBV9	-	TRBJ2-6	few	TGTGCCAGCAGCGAAGGCGGGGCCAACGTCCTGACTTTC	CASSEGGANVLTF
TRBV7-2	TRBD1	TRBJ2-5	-	TGTGCCAGCAGGCGGACAGGGTCGTCAGAGACCCAGTACTTC	CASRRTGSSETQYF
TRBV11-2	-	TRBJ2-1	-	TGTGCCAGCAGCTCTCGACAGGTACCCATCTACAATGAGCAGTTCTTC	CASSSRQVPIYNEQFF
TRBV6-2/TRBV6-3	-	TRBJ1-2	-	TGTGCCAGCAGACCGGACTCCTACGGGGGCTACACCTTC	CASRPDSYGGYTF
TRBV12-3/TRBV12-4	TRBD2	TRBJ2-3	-	TGTGCCATCAGTTTGCCAGCGGGGGGGCCCCTGAGCACAGATACGCAGTATTTT	CAISLPAGGPLSTDTQYF
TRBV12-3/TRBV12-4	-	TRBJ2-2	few	TGTGCCAGCAGTACCCGACACTTCACCGGGGAGCTGTTTTTT	CASSTRHFTGELFF
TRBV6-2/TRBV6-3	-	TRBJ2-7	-	TGTGCCAGCAGTCGGGCCCTAAACTACGAGCAGTACTTC	CASSRALNYEQYF
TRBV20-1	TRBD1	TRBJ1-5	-	TGCAGTGCCCTATTACAGGGGCGAAGCAATCAGCCCCAGCATTTT	CSALLQGRSNQPQHF
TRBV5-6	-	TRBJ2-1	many	TGTGCCAGCAGTGGCGCTAACAATGAGCAGTTCTTC	CASSGANNEQFF
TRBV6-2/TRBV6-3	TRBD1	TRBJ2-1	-	TGTGCCAGCACCCGAAGACAGGGGGCGAATATCAATGAGCAGTTCTTC	CASTRRQGANINEQFF
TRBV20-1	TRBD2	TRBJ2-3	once	TGCAGTGCGCCGGACGGGACTAGCGGAACTAGCACAGATACGCAGTATTTT	CSAPDGTSGTSTDTQYF